This T cell receptor beta chain was sequenced during a study of OX40 agonist ivuxolimab in advanced cancers. Collection of blood occurred at baseline, at cycle 4 day 1, and at cycle 7 day 1. The CDR3 sequence is 18 residues long. The junction had 12 bases not matched to a gene; V was cut back by 4 bases and J by 4 bases. Germline CDR1 and CDR2: SGDLS and YYNGEE. Profiling relied on immunoSEQ multiplex PCR, and the TCRdb table lists in-frame clones only, not all of them. Of about 86,000 clones in the sample, around nine tenths were seen once. This TCR was recovered from an adult with an advanced solid tumor such as melanoma, head and neck, liver or kidney cancer. The rearrangement uses TRBV9 and TRBJ2-5; 14 bases align to TRBD2. Sequencing used CD4+ or CD8+ T cells sorted from blood, obtained in a trial of the OX40 agonist ivuxolimab. Here the CDR3 DNA reads TGTGCCAGCAGCCTTTACACGGGACTAGCGGGAGTCGGAGAGACCCAGTACTTC. Its translation: CASSLYTGLAGVGETQYF.